This T cell receptor (beta chain) was recovered during a study of naive CD8 T cells in extremely preterm neonates. Whole-study findings and limits: Compared with older groups, preterm CDR3s were shorter, with fewer N additions and less trimming. Productive template counts varied among preterm samples, a noted limitation.

Notes on this clone: No antigen is known for it. An end of the junction does not agree with germline; a read error may underlie this.

The CDR3 extends over 11 amino acids. Germline CDR1 SGHAT, CDR2 FQNNGV. Sorting kept Annexin V-negative CD3+CD8+CD45RA+CCR7+ naive T cells. Assay: immunoSEQ multiplex PCR; the TCRdb copy retains only in-frame clones and omits some. The table lists almost 6,000 clones, about 98% of them singletons, with less than 1.5% in the top ten. Sequencing was carried out using naive CD8+ T cells from blood. The TCR originated in a human donor in good health. The J gene is TRBJ2-7, the V gene TRBV11-2, with a weak D call TRBD2 (5 bases). CDR3 in DNA: TGTGCCAGCACCGAAGACGGGCGGGTCCGCTTC. Protein: CASTEDGRVRF.